This TCR beta chain derives from a study of blood T cell repertoires in COVID-19. In the study overall: Whether acute or convalescent, the COVID-19 samples came from the United States, Italy and Spain.

The protocol was immunoSEQ multiplex PCR, while the TCRdb copy is restricted to in-frame clones and leaves out a portion. This table holds about 220,000 clones, approximately 78% found once. Germline V lookup: CDR1 SGHDT, CDR2 YYEEEE. Trimming shortened V by 1 base and J by 6 bases, and 24 bases separated the two germline ends. This CDR3 comprises 18 residues. This clonotype was obtained from a woman aged 70 to 79 with COVID-19, enrolled during active disease. The V gene is TRBV5-6, the J gene TRBJ2-3; D is unresolved. The sequenced sample consisted of peripheral blood. The CDR3 protein is CASSLSRNTVVGGDTQYF. The CDR3 region has the DNA TGTGCCAGCAGCTTGTCGAGAAACACAGTAGTAGGTGGGGATACGCAGTATTTT.